This T cell receptor (beta chain) was profiled in a study of early T cells in non-severe SARS-CoV-2 infection. Whole-study context: Chains stayed unpaired after sequencing of bulk RNA from unsorted whole blood. Study-wide results and limits: There was a bias toward anti-spike CD8 responses in VDJdb matching, which missed private and CD4 specificities.

One entry per CDR3 protein results from TCRdb running MiXCR on the 5' RACE reads. The data contain more than 80,000 distinct CDR3 sequences, 11% of them singletons. Germline-derived CDR1 and CDR2 are MDHEN and SYDVKM. V was clipped by 5 bases and J by 12 bases, with 14 bases between them. The CDR3 spans 12 residues. Notes on this clonotype: Its antigen is as yet unknown.

The sequence was collected from an adult who was a healthcare worker with PCR-confirmed SARS-CoV-2 infection or an uninfected control (not recorded which). Material for sequencing was whole blood. The chain couples TRBV28 to TRBJ2-1; D is perhaps TRBD1 (6 bases). The CDR3 protein is CASSPTGRWQFF. The DNA of the CDR3 is TGTGCCAGCAGTCCCACAGGGAGATGGCAGTTCTTC.